This T cell receptor beta chain was observed in a study of blood T cell repertoires in COVID-19. In the study overall: COVID-19 samples from acute and convalescent phases originated in the United States, Italy and Spain. Sources were T cells, B-cell-depleted T cells, or PBMCs; the material itself was cDNA or gDNA.

Original processing notes: Estimated nucleated cell counts came from reference gene primer amplification. TCRdb's table, derived via immunoSEQ multiplex PCR, lists solely in-frame clones and lacks some. The V and J calls and clone size were taken over from that table, and D and trimming were inferred from the DNA. The sample lists tens of thousands of clones; 75% to 90% were seen once. This clone occurred a few times. This specimen includes other DNA sequences encoding the same CDR3. The length of the CDR3 is 14 residues. From germline, CDR1 is SGDLS and CDR2 YYNGEE. The V end lost 0 bases, the J end lost 5 bases, and 6 bases lay between the germline ends.

The chain carries TRBV9 and TRBJ1-6; D call uncertain. Sequenced: peripheral blood. This TCR derives from a man in his 60s with active COVID-19. CDR3 sequence (DNA): TGTGCCAGCAGCGTAGGCGGGAATAATTCACCCCTCCACTTT. Translation gives CASSVGGNNSPLHF.